The 25 T cell receptor beta chains reported below all come from one sample, sequenced in a study of Graves' ophthalmopathy and Graves' hyperthyroidism (dated by TCRdb to the late 2010s). The sequencer listed for this sample is Illumina HiSeq 2000. For repertoire sequencing, TCR beta CDR3 regions were amplified from RNA transcripts. A first-round RT-PCR used HTBI primers with the Qiagen OneStep RT-PCR kit, followed by a second-round multiplex PCR, size selection and purification. The public sequencing data were trimmed at Q25 with fastp and processed into clonotypes with MiXCR by TCRdb, which kept only in-frame beta chains. Duplicate CDR3 protein sequences are folded into a single record with the most common DNA and genes. Here the sample has 580,000 or so distinct CDR3 sequences; 35% to 45% occur a single time. 4% to 5% of the sample lies in the top ten. Input material: peripheral blood or thyroid tissue (not recorded which). The receptors shown here come from an adult man with Graves' hyperthyroidism.

The chain recombines TRBV7-6 with TRBJ2-3; D uncertain. Trimming shortened V by 5 bases and J by 3 bases, and 12 bases separated the two germline ends. Per the germline V gene, CDR1 is SGHVS and CDR2 is FNYEAQ. CDR3 size: 14 residues. CDR3 bases: TGTGCCAGCAGCCCGCAAGATCAAACAGATACGCAGTATTTT. The encoded protein is CASSPQDQTDTQYF.

The chain is built from TRBV11-2 and TRBJ1-2; unclear D gene. This CDR3 spans 11 amino acids. Germline V lookup: CDR1 SGHAT, CDR2 FQNNGV. Trimming shortened V by 1 base and J by 7 bases, and 4 bases separated the two germline ends. The CDR3, as DNA: TGTGCCAGCAGCTTAGTCGTTGGCTACACCTTC. Encoded protein: CASSLVVGYTF.

The rearrangement joins TRBV6-5 to TRBJ1-1, with TRBD1 identical over 7 bases. Germline loops: CDR1 MNHEY, CDR2 SVGAGI. V trimming: 6 bases; J trimming: 4 bases; junction bases outside the gene matches: 11. This CDR3 has 15 residues. CDR3 in amino acids: CASRPAGQQSTEAFF. CDR3 coding DNA: TGTGCCAGCAGACCAGCGGGACAGCAATCCACTGAAGCTTTCTTT.

The chain couples TRBV10-3 to TRBJ1-2; TRBD1 aligns across 7 bases. The CDR3 consists of 15 residues. Unmatched junction bases numbered 8, after V lost 6 bases and J lost 1 base. Per germline, CDR1 ENHRY and CDR2 SYGVKD. The CDR3: CAIRAQGNFNYGYTF. DNA for the CDR3: TGTGCCATCAGGGCACAGGGGAACTTTAACTATGGCTACACCTTC.

The table lists this clonotype with many counts. The rearrangement joins TRBV2 to TRBJ1-2, with unresolved D. With 7 bases removed from V and 2 bases from J, the gap between germline ends came to 8 bases. CDR1 is SNHLY and CDR2 is FYNNEI in the germline V gene. The CDR3 is 12 residues long. DNA of the CDR3: TGTGCCAGCACTGCAGTGAACTATGGCTACACCTTC. Its protein is CASTAVNYGYTF.

This chain connects TRBV2 to TRBJ2-1, with D uncertain. CDR1 SNHLY and CDR2 FYNNEI come from the germline V gene. The V and J ends lost 4 bases and 4 bases respectively, with 14 bases between them. CDR3 size: 15 residues. The CDR3 is CASSGMGLSYNEQFF. The CDR3 coding sequence is TGTGCCAGCAGTGGGATGGGCCTAAGTTACAATGAGCAGTTCTTC.

A remark on this clonotype: A single base separates this from a much larger clone, so it may be a read error. This chain connects TRBV19 to TRBJ2-7, with D uncertain. Germline assignment: CDR1 LNHDA and CDR2 SQIVND (reference sequence). This CDR3 spans 15 amino acids. The CDR3 bases are TGTGCCGGTAGTATAGGCAAATTTAGCTCCTACGAGCAGTACTTC. Its protein product is CAGSIGKFSSYEQYF.

V is TRBV6-5 and J is TRBJ1-5; unclear D gene. V was trimmed by 6 bases and J by 4 bases, leaving 10 bases between them. The germline V gene has CDR1 MNHEY and CDR2 SVGAGI. This CDR3 contains 13 residues. The CDR3 loop is CASRPGPNQPQHF. For the CDR3, the DNA is TGTGCCAGCAGACCGGGTCCTAATCAGCCCCAGCATTTT.

The chain couples TRBV9 to TRBJ1-6; D gene unclear. CDR3 length: 16 residues. In germline, CDR1 is SGDLS, CDR2 YYNGEE. Trimming removed 4 bases at V and 0 bases at J, with 11 bases between. The chain's CDR3 is CASSQRPSSYNSPLHF. The CDR3 bases are TGTGCCAGCAGCCAACGGCCAAGCTCCTATAATTCACCCCTCCACTTT.

This chain joins TRBV29-1 and TRBJ1-5; 10 bases are a match to TRBD1. CDR1 is SQVTM and CDR2 is ANQGSEA in the germline V gene. The CDR3 is 13 residues long. V dropped 8 bases and J dropped 3; count of bases not matched to a gene: 4. The CDR3 sequence is CSPGTGDNQPQHF. The CDR3 bases are TGCAGCCCGGGGACAGGGGACAATCAGCCCCAGCATTTT.

This clonotype has ten or more counts. This chain connects TRBV7-9 to TRBJ1-1; D unclear. This CDR3 has 12 amino acids. The ends were cut back, 6 bases at V and 0 bases at J, with 5 bases in the middle. Germline V gene lookup returns CDR1 SEHNR and CDR2 FQNEAQ (reference sequence). CDR3 DNA sequence: TGTGCCAGCAGTGGTCTGAACACTGAAGCTTTCTTT. Its translation is CASSGLNTEAFF.

The chain couples TRBV29-1 to TRBJ2-7; 11 nucleotides line up with TRBD2. CDR3 length equals 16 residues. Germline trimming cut 0 bases from V and 0 bases from J; bases unmatched to any gene: 4. Germline CDR1 and CDR2: SQVTM and ANQGSEA. The CDR3: CSVEEPSGGRSYEQYF. The CDR3 DNA reads TGCAGCGTTGAAGAACCTAGCGGGGGGCGCTCCTACGAGCAGTACTTC.

DNA of the CDR3: TGCGCCAGCAGCTTGTGGGGGGGGGGGGCTAGCGCAACCTACGAGCAGTACTTC. It codes for CASSLWGGGASATYEQYF. The chain has TRBV5-1 and TRBJ2-7, with D perhaps matching TRBD2 (7 bases). The CDR3 has 18 residues. From germline, CDR1 is SGHRS and CDR2 YFSETQ. V dropped 1 base and J dropped 2 bases, with 22 bases sitting between them. Full variable domain (rest looked up from reference TRBV5-1 and TRBJ2-7): KAGVTQTPRYLIKTRGQQVTLSCSPISGHRSVSWYQQTPGQGLQFLFEYFSETQRNKGNFPGRFSGRQFSNSRSEMNVSTLELGDSALYLCASSLWGGGASATYEQYFGPGTRLTVT.

The chain employs TRBV19 and TRBJ1-1; D gene uncertain. This CDR3 spans 14 amino acids. Germline V CDR1 and CDR2: LNHDA, SQIVND (reference sequence). V lost 9 bases and J 11 bases, leaving 25 bases between the germline ends. Written as DNA, the CDR3 is TGTGCCAGCAGCCGGGTGGGGTCCCAGCCCCTGGCTTTCTTT. Translation: CASSRVGSQPLAFF.

V is TRBV5-4 and J is TRBJ2-3; the match to TRBD2 covers 9 bases. In germline, CDR1 is SGHNT, CDR2 YYREEE (reference sequence). The CDR3 has 14 amino acids. V was pared by 5 bases and J by 1 base, with 2 bases of the junction left unmatched. The CDR3 bases are TGTGCCAGCAGTAGCGGGAGTGGCACAGATACGCAGTATTTT. Amino acid sequence: CASSSGSGTDTQYF. Full variable domain (rest looked up from reference TRBV5-4 and TRBJ2-3): ETGVTQSPTHLIKTRGQQVTLRCSSQSGHNTVSWYQQALGQGPQFIFQYYREEENGRGNFPPRFSGLQFPNYSSELNVNALELDDSALYLCASSSGSGTDTQYFGPGTRLTVL.

This clonotype was seen repeatedly, ten times or more. V is TRBV20-1 and J is TRBJ2-2; D uncertain. V was trimmed by 1 base and J by 4 bases, leaving 13 bases between them. The CDR3 length is 15 residues. Germline lookup yields CDR1 DFQATT and CDR2 SNEGSKA (reference sequence). The CDR3, as DNA: TGCAGTGCTAGAGCACTACTTATGGGCACCGGGGAGCTGTTTTTT. Protein product: CSARALLMGTGELFF.

This clonotype was observed a single time. This sequence joins TRBV14 and TRBJ1-1; 9 bases match TRBD1. V lost 5 bases to trimming and J lost 4 bases; unmatched junction nucleotides: 8. Germline CDR1 reads SGHDN; CDR2 reads FVKESK. This CDR3 has 15 amino acids. The CDR3 loop reads CASSRLGQGTTEAFF. The CDR3, as DNA: TGTGCCAGCAGCAGATTAGGACAGGGGACCACTGAAGCTTTCTTT.

This clonotype has just a few counts. The genes are TRBV6-2 or TRBV6-3 and TRBJ2-5; 11 bases are a match to TRBD1. The ends lost 7 bases at V and 5 bases at J; junction bases unmatched: 15. This CDR3 is 17 amino acids long. Germline lookup yields CDR1 MNHEY and CDR2 SVGEGT. CDR3 protein: CASTELPWTGGIETQYF. The CDR3 DNA follows: TGTGCCAGCACCGAACTCCCTTGGACAGGGGGCATCGAGACCCAGTACTTC.

This clonotype was detected only once. An end of the junction differs from the germline gene, which may be a read error. This chain connects TRBV7-9 to TRBJ2-2; 10 nucleotides agree with TRBD2. Germline CDR1 SEHNR, CDR2 FQNEAQ (reference sequence). The CDR3 covers 17 residues. CDR3 region: CASSQDTSGANTGELFF. The CDR3 DNA sequence: TGCGCCAGCAGCCAAGATACTAGCGGGGCGAACACCGGGGAGCTGTTTTTT.

This clonotype was found once. At one of its ends the junction is not consistent with the germline gene, which may arise from a read error. V usage is TRBV5-6 and J usage is TRBJ2-6; the match to TRBD2 covers 8 bases. The CDR3 contains 19 residues. Per the germline V gene, CDR1 is SGHDT and CDR2 is YYEEEE. CDR3 protein: CASSQSGGGGDSGANVLTF. For the CDR3, the DNA is TGCGCCAGCAGCCAGAGCGGGGGAGGTGGGGACTCTGGGGCCAACGTCCTGACTTTC.

The chain joins TRBV29-1 to TRBJ2-1; D possibly matches TRBD1 or TRBD2 (5 bases each). Germline V gene lookup returns CDR1 SQVTM and CDR2 ANQGSEA. The CDR3 consists of 15 residues. Trimming left V 1 base short and J 0 bases short, with 10 bases between. The CDR3 region has the DNA TGCAGCGTTGAAGGGGAGCAGGGCTCCTACAATGAGCAGTTCTTC. The encoded protein is CSVEGEQGSYNEQFF.

This chain joins TRBV25-1 and TRBJ1-4; 7 nucleotides align to TRBD1. CDR1 MGHDK and CDR2 SYGVNS come from the germline V gene. The CDR3 consists of 13 residues. As DNA, the CDR3 is TGTGCTAGAGACGGGACAGCTAATGAAAAACTGTTTTTT. Its translation: CARDGTANEKLFF.

J is TRBJ1-5 and V is TRBV20-1, with 9 positions matching TRBD1. Germline V CDR1 and CDR2: DFQATT, SNEGSKA (reference sequence). V gave up 3 bases and J gave up 10 bases; unmatched junction bases: 4. This CDR3 has 12 amino acids. The CDR3 reads CSARTGGSPQHF. In DNA form, the CDR3 reads TGCAGTGCTAGGACAGGGGGTTCACCCCAGCATTTT.

On this clonotype itself: A read error may be the cause here, since a much bigger clone is one base away. The missing conserved phenylalanine or tryptophan at the end of this CDR3 makes a read error likely. The chain links TRBV7-8 to TRBJ1-5; perhaps TRBD1 as D (6 bases). CDR3 length equals 17 residues. Germline CDR1 SGHVS, CDR2 FQNEAQ. V was pared by 1 base and J by 4 bases, with 17 bases between. The CDR3 DNA reads as TGTGCCAGCAGCTTAGGGGGACACGCAGGGATAAATCAGCCCCAGCATCTT. This encodes CASSLGGHAGINQPQHL.

This chain connects TRBV7-6 to TRBJ2-7; 9 bases are shared with TRBD2. The CDR3 loop spans 22 amino acids. Germline V gives CDR1 SGHVS, CDR2 FNYEAQ. V lost 1 base to trimming and J lost 5 bases; unmatched junction nucleotides: 27. The DNA for the CDR3 is TGTGCCAGCAGCTTAGTGTCCGCTAATAGCGTTGTAAGGCCTAGCGGGACTGACGAGCAGTACTTC. Encoded protein: CASSLVSANSVVRPSGTDEQYF.